Following are 6 T cell receptor beta chains from one sample sequenced in a study of blood T cell repertoires in COVID-19. The repertoire was sequenced with immunoSEQ multiplex PCR; TCRdb's copy has only in-frame clones and lacks some. The sample contains 100,000 to 150,000 clones, around 89% of which appear only once. The sample comprised peripheral blood. These receptors came from a man in his fifties with active or convalescent COVID-19.

The V and J genes are TRBV6-2 or TRBV6-3 and TRBJ2-3; 7 nucleotides align to TRBD2. The CDR3 runs 16 residues. The junction had 5 bases not matched to a gene; V was cut back by 0 bases and J by 2 bases. Germline loops: CDR1 MNHEY, CDR2 SVGEGT. The CDR3 region is CASSYSRGLNTDTQYF. As DNA, the CDR3 is TGTGCCAGCAGTTACTCGAGGGGACTAAACACAGATACGCAGTATTTT.

The gene calls are TRBV25-1 and TRBJ2-7; a possible D gene is TRBD2 (5 bases). The CDR3 runs to 15 residues. V was pared by 2 bases and J by 0 bases, with 11 bases between. Germline values: CDR1 MGHDK, CDR2 SYGVNS. The CDR3 protein is CASSEPGGLSYEQYF. DNA for the CDR3: TGTGCCAGCAGTGAACCGGGCGGGCTCTCCTACGAGCAGTACTTC.

The rearrangement joins TRBV5-1 to TRBJ2-1; maybe TRBD1 (6 bases). The CDR3 is 17 amino acids. Per germline, CDR1 SGHRS and CDR2 YFSETQ. Trimming cost V 1 base and J 0 bases, with 14 bases left between them. CDR3 protein: CASSLSLGDTSYNEQFF. CDR3 sequence (DNA): TGCGCCAGCAGCTTGTCCTTGGGGGACACCTCCTACAATGAGCAGTTCTTC.

The V and J genes are TRBV5-1 and TRBJ1-1, with D possibly matching TRBD1 (5 bases). Per germline, CDR1 SGHRS and CDR2 YFSETQ. This CDR3 comprises 17 residues. Trimming removed 1 base at V and 6 bases at J, with 22 bases between. In nucleotides, the CDR3 is TGCGCCAGCAGCTTGTCAGTTGGCTATCGACAGTTGGCTGAAGCTTTCTTT. Its translation is CASSLSVGYRQLAEAFF.

J is TRBJ2-1 and V is TRBV1; the table gives TRBD1 as D, unverified against the DNA. TRBV1 is shown as a pseudogene. CDR3 length: 15 residues. The CDR3 DNA is TGCACCAGCAGCCGGGCAGGGGTCGGAGTAAATGAGCAGTTCTTC. This translates into CTSSRAGVGVNEQFF.

This chain links TRBV11-2 with TRBJ2-7, with D tentatively TRBD1 (5 bases). Trimming cost V 1 base and J 1 base, with 8 bases left between them. Germline V lookup: CDR1 SGHAT, CDR2 FQNNGV. The CDR3 is 14 residues long. CDR3 region: CASSLGAGSYEQYF. Written as DNA, the CDR3 is TGTGCCAGCAGCTTAGGGGCAGGGTCCTACGAGCAGTACTTC.